The rows below give T cell receptor beta chains drawn from one sample of a study of shared clonotypes between healthy human individuals. Measured with immunoSEQ multiplex PCR; TCRdb has only the in-frame clones, and not every one. The sample lists 2 million to 2.5 million clones, about 93% occurring once. Sequencing was done on a sample of naive CD8+ T cells from PBMCs. These receptors were collected from a man aged 18 to 35 in good health. Some clones in this sample may be carry-over from other donors' samples. CDR3s leave out the opening cysteine and the closing phenylalanine or tryptophan. D genes are given only for firm matches.

v_call d_call cdr3_aa
TRBV9 . ASSAGGADEQF
TRBV7-9 . ASSGTGAQPEAF
TRBV4-1 . ASSQDQTRVSYEQF
TRBV28 TRBD1 ASSPAWTGSYEQY
TRBV5-1 TRBD2 ASSSRLAQRANEQF
TRBV7-9 . ASSPRGGVSGNTIY
TRBV5-6 TRBD2 ASSDMTGGEETQY
TRBV19 . ASSPPLGRIQSTGELF
TRBV28 TRBD2 ASSPWTGGSYNEQF
TRBV30 . AWSTRDLPYEQY
TRBV30 . AWSPHSDNQPQH
TRBV29-1 TRBD2 SAGLARYNEQF
TRBV28 . ASRPGTAWEQY
TRBV27 . ASSLNGVSQY
TRBV29-1 . SALIGDYYGYT
TRBV7-3 . ASSLTGGGSTDTQY
TRBV5-1 . ASSGAGTRRTDTQY
TRBV19 . AISSWRLGANVLT
TRBV28 TRBD1 ASSLSTGQGRGETQY
TRBV27 TRBD1 ASSLGQGAYEQY
TRBV7-3 . ASSFFGGQETQY
TRBV4-1 . ASSPPGGGGNTEAF
TRBV9 TRBD1 ASSVWPGGSANYGYT
TRBV11-3 . ASSLSLPEKLF
TRBV4-3 . ASSQDRGSEAF
TRBV28 . ASSFTHEGYEQY
TRBV25-1 TRBD2 ASSEWSSGIYNEQF
TRBV18 TRBD1 ASSPDRVQTEAF
TRBV25-1 . ASSDGRGWGNIQY
TRBV19 . ASSIGLAGTQY
TRBV4-1 . ASSQEARDTQY
TRBV19 . ASSIGLAGANVLT
TRBV5-5 . ASSLSLLTENTEAF
TRBV6-1 . ASSEARQGREGDRPQH
TRBV28 . ASSSAGNTIY
TRBV29-1 TRBD2 SVGLAYNEQF
TRBV9 TRBD2 ASSVVERGGGLADYNEQF
TRBV11-3 . ASSFQGGGELF
TRBV5-5 . ASSLASLNTGELF
TRBV27 . ASSLTGAVGYT
TRBV5-6 . ASSLGSGLYNEQF
TRBV30 . AWSSTPNTEAF
TRBV7-2 . ASSLTGAGTGELF
TRBV6-1 . ASSEGPGNIQY
TRBV29-1 . SVGGAGPYGYT
TRBV12-5 . ASGPGNTEAF
TRBV29-1 TRBD2 SVYSGSSYNEQF
TRBV28 TRBD1 ASSRQRDSPPYYGYT
TRBV2 TRBD1 ASTDRGYEQY
TRBV27 . ASSLWGVLSYEQY
TRBV28 TRBD2 ASSFPLGGAGGPPDTQY
TRBV10-3 . AISDGHSYEQY
TRBV11-2 . ASSLWTEETQY
TRBV28 . ASSFGRISSGNTIY
TRBV30 TRBD2 AWSVQELAGVNEQF
TRBV27 TRBD1 ASSPRDRAYEQY
TRBV28 . ASSFRQDEQY